This is a list of T cell receptor beta chains from one sample in a study of Graves' ophthalmopathy and Graves' hyperthyroidism. TCRdb used MiXCR to reprocess the multiplex PCR reads, holding one entry per CDR3 protein. The sample has a few hundred thousand distinct CDR3 sequences; about 40% are singletons. The sample consisted of peripheral blood or thyroid tissue (not recorded which). These receptors all stem from an adult man with Graves' hyperthyroidism. The CDR3 runs from the conserved cysteine through the conserved F or W. A D gene is named only where the DNA matches it firmly. Size is omitted from some rows. Given values are once, few, many or a class for expanded clones.

clone_size	v_call	j_call	d_call	cdr3_aa	cdr3_nt
NA	TRBV7-9	TRBJ2-5	TRBD2	CASSGTSGETQYF	TGTGCCAGCAGCGGAACTAGCGGGGAGACCCAGTACTTC
NA	TRBV5-1	TRBJ2-5	TRBD2	CASSLEGGSETQYF	TGCGCCAGCAGCTTGGAGGGAGGGTCGGAGACCCAGTACTTC
few	TRBV13	TRBJ1-1	NA	CASSLQKNTEAFF	TGTGCCAGCAGCTTACAGAAGAACACTGAAGCTTTCTTT
NA	TRBV7-9	TRBJ2-7	TRBD2	CASSLTGLPYEQYF	TGTGCCAGCAGCTTAACGGGACTACCCTACGAGCAGTACTTC
many	TRBV5-4	TRBJ1-6	NA	CASSPGANSPLHF	TGTGCCAGCAGCCCGGGAGCCAATTCACCCCTCCACTTT
NA	TRBV29-1	TRBJ1-5	NA	CSVVSGIGYNEHF	TGCAGCGTTGTATCAGGGATCGGGTACAATGAGCATTTT
NA	TRBV11-1	TRBJ2-3	NA	CASSLVASQRADTQYF	TGTGCCAGCAGCTTAGTAGCCTCCCAGAGGGCAGATACGCAGTATTTT
once	TRBV7-8	TRBJ2-2	NA	CASSLLWTTGELFF	TGTGCCAGCAGCCTGTTATGGACCACCGGGGAGCTGTTTTTT
many	TRBV10-3	TRBJ2-7	NA	CAISRPGESYEQYF	TGTGCCATCAGTCGACCAGGGGAATCCTACGAGCAGTACTTC
many	TRBV7-9	TRBJ2-2	NA	CASSLERYTGELFF	TGTGCCAGCAGCTTAGAGAGGTACACCGGGGAGCTGTTTTTT
many	TRBV2	TRBJ1-2	NA	CASSASPRREEGYTF	TGTGCCAGCAGCGCGAGCCCCCGCAGGGAGGAGGGCTACACCTTC
once	TRBV12-3/TRBV12-4	TRBJ1-5	NA	CASSFARDQPQHF	TGTGCCAGCAGTTTCGCCAGGGACCAGCCCCAGCATTTT
NA	TRBV29-1	TRBJ2-2	TRBD1	CSVEDFGTGSAGELFF	TGCAGCGTTGAAGACTTTGGGACAGGGTCGGCCGGGGAGCTGTTTTTT
NA	TRBV7-9	TRBJ2-5	TRBD2	CASSLGEAGEETQYF	TGTGCCAGCAGCTTAGGGGAGGCGGGAGAAGAGACCCAGTACTTC
many	TRBV2	TRBJ2-7	TRBD1	CASNYRGAYEQYF	TGTGCCAGCAATTACAGGGGAGCCTACGAGCAGTACTTC
NA	TRBV24-1	TRBJ2-2	NA	CATSDMGFANTGELLF	TGTGCCACCAGTGATATGGGTTTCGCGAACACCGGGGAGCTGCTTTTT
NA	TRBV11-1	TRBJ2-3	TRBD2	CASSSIAGGYQRTDTQYF	TGTGCCAGCAGCTCCATAGCGGGGGGGTATCAACGCACAGATACGCAGTATTTT
many	TRBV6-5	TRBJ1-1	NA	CASSYSWVGNTEAFF	TGTGCCAGCAGTTACTCGTGGGTGGGGAACACTGAAGCTTTCTTT
NA	TRBV20-1	TRBJ2-7	TRBD2	CSAPRGSGTSVQKVYEQYF	TGCAGTGCCCCCAGGGGGTCCGGGACTAGCGTACAAAAGGTTTACGAGCAGTACTTC
NA	TRBV5-6	TRBJ1-2	NA	CASSLAQVTYGYTF	TGTGCCAGCAGCTTGGCCCAGGTGACCTATGGCTACACCTTC
NA	TRBV4-1	TRBJ1-1	NA	CASSQGAIRTEAFF	TGCGCCAGCAGCCAAGGGGCAATCCGGACTGAAGCTTTCTTT
many	TRBV7-9	TRBJ1-3	NA	CASSLAGQPGNTIYF	TGTGCCAGCAGCTTAGCCGGCCAGCCAGGAAACACCATATATTTT
few	TRBV12-3/TRBV12-4	TRBJ2-2	NA	CASSYGPPGELFF	TGTGCCAGCAGTTACGGGCCCCCCGGGGAGCTGTTTTTT
NA	TRBV10-2	TRBJ1-4	NA	CASSYGQKKERLFF	TGCGCCAGCAGTTACGGACAGAAGAAGGAAAGACTGTTTTTT
NA	TRBV24-1	TRBJ2-7	NA	CATSDPRSRAYEQYF	TGTGCCACCAGTGATCCGAGGAGTCGGGCCTACGAGCAGTACTTC
many	TRBV6-1	TRBJ1-2	NA	CASSEEGGPNYGYTF	TGTGCCAGCAGTGAAGAAGGGGGACCAAACTATGGCTACACCTTC
NA	TRBV29-1	TRBJ1-1	NA	CSSPNGWQIPADMNTEAFF	TGCAGCAGCCCGAACGGTTGGCAGATACCCGCTGATATGAACACTGAAGCTTTCTTT
many	TRBV29-1	TRBJ2-7	NA	CSGTHSSYEQYF	TGCAGCGGTACCCATTCCTCCTACGAGCAGTACTTC
many	TRBV6-5	TRBJ1-5	TRBD1	CASRLRGSNQPQHF	TGTGCCAGCAGGCTCAGGGGGAGCAATCAGCCCCAGCATTTT
many	TRBV12-3/TRBV12-4	TRBJ1-5	NA	CASSFSGPPSLGAQHF	TGTGCCAGCAGTTTTTCCGGGCCGCCTTCCCTGGGAGCCCAGCATTTT
NA	TRBV6-5	TRBJ2-6	NA	CASSYYTGSGANVLTF	TGTGCCAGCAGTTACTATACAGGTTCCGGGGCCAACGTCCTGACTTTC
NA	TRBV4-1	TRBJ2-7	TRBD1	CASSQAPGQGVYEQYF	TGCGCCAGCAGCCAAGCGCCGGGACAGGGGGTCTACGAGCAGTACTTC
NA	TRBV30	TRBJ1-1	NA	CAWSVLMGNTEAFF	TGTGCCTGGAGTGTACTAATGGGAAACACTGAAGCTTTCTTT
NA	TRBV5-1	TRBJ1-2	TRBD1	CASSLIRTGADGYTF	TGCGCCAGCAGCTTGATCCGGACAGGGGCGGATGGCTACACCTTC
many	TRBV9	TRBJ2-5	NA	CASSVEGQHDQETQYF	TGTGCCAGCAGCGTAGAGGGACAACACGACCAAGAGACCCAGTACTTC
NA	TRBV6-5	TRBJ1-4	TRBD1	CASRDRVGKLFF	TGTGCCAGCAGAGACAGGGTCGGAAAACTGTTTTTT
NA	TRBV10-3	TRBJ1-1	TRBD1	CAISDPRQGAGNTEAFF	TGTGCCATCAGTGACCCCCGACAGGGGGCGGGGAACACTGAAGCTTTCTTT
many	TRBV12-3/TRBV12-4	TRBJ2-7	NA	CASSFGPRYEQYF	TGTGCCAGCAGTTTTGGTCCCAGATACGAGCAGTACTTC
NA	TRBV9	TRBJ2-1	NA	CASSVASYNEQFF	TGTGCCAGCAGCGTCGCCTCCTACAATGAGCAGTTCTTC
few	TRBV19	TRBJ1-5	TRBD1	CASSLRDRGGGGPNQPQHF	TGTGCCAGTAGTCTCCGGGACAGGGGCGGCGGGGGTCCTAATCAGCCCCAGCATTTT
NA	TRBV29-1	TRBJ2-5	TRBD2	CSVPGLAGETQYF	TGCAGCGTGCCGGGACTAGCGGGAGAGACCCAGTACTTC
NA	TRBV11-2	TRBJ2-1	TRBD2	CASSFPPSGDYNEQFF	TGTGCCAGCAGCTTCCCACCTAGCGGGGACTACAATGAGCAGTTCTTC
NA	TRBV6-2/TRBV6-3	TRBJ2-2	TRBD2	CASSYGRPLAGGVTGELFF	TGTGCCAGCAGTTACGGTCGCCCCTTAGCGGGGGGGGTCACCGGGGAGCTGTTTTTT
NA	TRBV20-1	TRBJ2-1	NA	CSQSEGGNEQFF	TGCAGCCAATCAGAAGGGGGCAATGAGCAGTTCTTC
NA	TRBV2	TRBJ2-7	TRBD1	CASRDRGRQYF	TGTGCCAGCAGGGACAGGGGGAGACAGTACTTC
many	TRBV12-3/TRBV12-4	TRBJ2-7	NA	CASSVATPYEQYF	TGTGCCAGCAGCGTAGCCACCCCCTACGAGCAGTACTTC
many	TRBV19	TRBJ2-2	NA	CASSIGDRTGELFF	TGTGCCAGTAGTATAGGCGACCGCACCGGGGAGCTGTTTTTT
many	TRBV20-1	TRBJ1-5	NA	CSARVGRDQPQHF	TGCAGTGCTAGAGTGGGCAGGGATCAGCCCCAGCATTTT
NA	TRBV7-9	TRBJ1-4	NA	CAWRNLPATNEKLFF	TGTGCCTGGAGGAACCTACCTGCAACTAATGAAAAACTGTTTTTT
NA	TRBV20-1	TRBJ2-3	TRBD2	CGARTSGDNTGTDTQYF	TGCGGTGCCCGCACTAGCGGGGATAATACTGGCACAGATACGCAGTATTTT
many	TRBV13	TRBJ1-1	TRBD1	CASSSIQGADTEAFF	TGTGCCAGCAGCTCGATTCAGGGGGCGGATACTGAAGCTTTCTTT